The present T cell receptor (beta chain) was sequenced within a study of blood T cells in healthy people across ages. General study findings and limits: Higher diversity and more naive CD4+ cells were features of long-lived donors, compared to aged donors. One million T cells yielded diversity estimates that were considered underestimates.

Total RNA was extracted at no less than 6 micrograms per sample. It was with a sample-barcoded 5' primer and a J-beta primer mix that a second PCR of roughly 6 to 11 cycles was run. Using its own MiXCR run on the 5' RACE reads, TCRdb lists one record per CDR3 protein. This sample has hundreds of thousands of distinct CDR3 sequences, with less than 25% found just once. Germline CDR1 reads MNHEY; CDR2 reads SMNVEV (reference sequence). This CDR3 has 15 residues. Trimming at V came to 10 bases and at J to 4 bases, leaving 13 bases not matched to a gene. As for this clonotype: Its antigen is unknown.

These data also featured in a second study, about T cells of mothers and their children. This second study says: Overlap in related mother-child pairs always slightly exceeded unrelated pairs, never significantly.

Specimen: blood. This sequence joins TRBV27 and TRBJ2-4, with 7 bases matching TRBD1. This sequence was found in a boy aged 5-17 years in good health. CDR3 bases: TGTGCCAACGAGGTTTTGGGACAGACTAAAAACATTCAGTACTTC. Translated: CANEVLGQTKNIQYF.